This entry describes one TCR beta chain. Its antigen remains unidentified. Germline V CDR1 and CDR2: MNHEY, SMNVEV (reference sequence). The V end lost 5 bases, the J end lost 8 bases, and 21 bases lay between the germline ends. CDR3 length: 15 amino acids. The data are from a study of cytomegalovirus exposure and HLA in healthy donors. Study results and caveats: Donors were assumed by presence/absence analyses to have roughly uniform sequencing depth. Some highly shared sequence variants likely arose as a pipeline artifact. Some V segments could not be told apart, so they were left out, TRBV6-2 and TRBV6-3 among them.

Primers included in the PCR were 60 Vbeta and 13 Jbeta primers. Assay: immunoSEQ multiplex PCR; the TCRdb copy retains only in-frame clones and omits some. This repertoire shows under 200,000 clones, roughly 75% found once; its top ten account for around 6%. The clonotype originates from a man between 40 and 49 years old in good health and CMV-seronegative. What was sequenced was PBMCs. The V and J genes are TRBV27 and TRBJ1-2; tentatively, D is TRBD1 (5 bases). CDR3 amino acids: CASSQEGLSSGGYTF. In nucleotides, the CDR3 is TGTGCCAGCAGTCAAGAGGGACTATCTTCGGGAGGCTACACCTTC.